This TCR beta chain was documented in a study of shared clonotypes between healthy human individuals. The V and J ends lost 9 bases and 3 bases, in that order; junction bases with no gene match: 8. Germline CDR1 LNHDA, CDR2 SQIVND (reference sequence). The CDR3 sequence is 14 residues long. Method: immunoSEQ multiplex PCR; TCRdb's copy keeps in-frame clones and lacks some. Of more than 850,000 clones listed, around 82% were seen once; the top ten hold 0.52%. This clonotype was obtained from a man aged 18 to 29 in good health. Some clones in this sample may be carry-over from other donors' samples. The J gene is TRBJ2-1, the V gene TRBV19, with 7 bases identical to TRBD1. The sample comprised memory CD4+ T cells from PBMCs. Subset: CD45RA-negative fraction. CDR3 in amino acids: CASTRGTDYNEQFF. In nucleotides, the CDR3 is TGTGCCAGCACCAGGGGGACAGACTACAATGAGCAGTTCTTC. Combining the CDR3 with reference TRBV19 and TRBJ2-1 gives the whole variable domain DGGITQSPKYLFRKEGQNVTLSCEQNLNHDAMYWYRQDPGQGLRLIYYSQIVNDFQKGDIAEGYSVSREKKESFPLTVTSAQKNPTAFYLCASTRGTDYNEQFFGPGTRLTVL.